The 32 T cell receptor beta chains below were found in one sample sequenced in a study of response to subunit inactivated influenza vaccine. TCRdb re-called the RT-PCR reads through MiXCR, storing one row per CDR3 protein. The sample yields about 570,000 distinct CDR3 sequences, over 9% seen once. These data also featured in a second study, about T cells expressing NK-cell markers. As reported in that work: UMIs were included in TCR beta cDNA generated by 5'RACE template switching.

This material consisted of PBMCs from blood, taken on the day of vaccination. Receptor source: a man in his fifties or sixties who received an inactivated influenza vaccine.

V gene TRBV29-1 combines with J gene TRBJ2-2, with D possibly matching TRBD1 (6 bases). Germline CDR1 and CDR2: SQVTM and ANQGSEA. CDR3 length: 13 residues. Trimming shortened V by 5 bases and J by 6 bases, and 13 bases separated the two germline ends. CDR3 loop: CSVSDRSPGELFF. Here the CDR3 DNA reads TGCAGCGTTAGTGACAGGTCTCCCGGGGAGCTGTTTTTT.

The rearrangement uses TRBV24-1 and TRBJ1-5; a weak D match, TRBD1 (6 bases). This CDR3 has 15 amino acids. The ends were cut back, 9 bases at V and 1 base at J, with 15 bases in the middle. Germline CDR1 and CDR2: KGHDR and SFDVKD. The CDR3 loop is CATAARGGSNQPQHF. DNA for the CDR3: TGTGCCACCGCAGCCAGGGGCGGAAGCAATCAGCCCCAGCATTTT.

This sequence joins TRBV28 and TRBJ2-5, with 11 nucleotides matching TRBD2. The junction had 14 bases not matched to a gene; V was cut back by 5 bases and J by 0 bases. Germline values: CDR1 MDHEN, CDR2 SYDVKM. The CDR3 totals 19 residues. Here the CDR3 reads CASSPHWRTSGRYQETQYF. The DNA for the CDR3 is TGTGCCAGCAGTCCACATTGGCGGACTAGCGGGCGTTACCAAGAGACCCAGTACTTC.

The chain joins TRBV24-1 to TRBJ2-1; 9 positions match TRBD1. The CDR3 length is 15 residues. Looked up from germline, CDR1 is KGHDR and CDR2 is SFDVKD. V lost 3 bases and J lost 10; bases outside the gene matches: 9. CDR3 in amino acids: CATSDGDRVKGEQFF. The CDR3 nucleotides are TGTGCCACCAGTGATGGGGACAGGGTGAAGGGCGAGCAGTTCTTC.

This clonotype showed up just once. The V gene is TRBV7-2, the J gene TRBJ2-1; 7 positions agree with TRBD2. Germline lookup yields CDR1 SGHTA and CDR2 FQGNSA. The trim removed 7 bases at V and 3 bases at J, leaving 9 bases unmatched. The CDR3 runs to 15 residues. CDR3 nucleotides: TGTGCCAGCACCCCCCGGCGGGAGTTCTACAATGAGCAGTTCTTC. Protein product: CASTPRREFYNEQFF.

A few counts support this clonotype. The genes are TRBV12-3 or TRBV12-4 and TRBJ1-2; no definite D call. This CDR3 region has 11 residues. With 7 bases removed from V and 7 bases from J, the gap between germline ends came to 10 bases. CDR3 protein: CASTPRSGYTF. As DNA, the CDR3 is TGTGCCAGCACCCCAAGAAGTGGCTACACCTTC.

The chain joins TRBV4-3 to TRBJ1-6, with TRBD1 matching 8 bases. V lost 4 bases to trimming and J lost 4 bases; unmatched junction nucleotides: 9. The germline CDR1 and CDR2 sequences are LGHNA and YSLEER. The CDR3 sequence is 17 residues long. CDR3 amino acids: CASSRSQGADYNSPLHF. The CDR3 DNA is TGCGCCAGCAGCCGATCCCAGGGGGCTGATTATAATTCACCCCTCCACTTT.

DNA for the CDR3: TGTGCCAGCAGTGGGGGATCCCACTACGAGCAGTACTTC. It specifies CASSGGSHYEQYF. The chain recombines TRBV25-1 with TRBJ2-7; D gene ambiguous. V was pared by 4 bases and J by 3 bases, with 10 bases between. The CDR3 runs to 13 residues. Germline values: CDR1 MGHDK, CDR2 SYGVNS.

This chain joins TRBV6-2 or TRBV6-3 and TRBJ1-6; D is uncertain. The V end was cut by 2 bases, the J end by 7 bases, with 21 bases between. The CDR3 runs to 18 residues. Germline V gives CDR1 MNHEY, CDR2 SVGEGT. The CDR3 DNA reads TGTGCCAGCAGTTACATTGGTCGGCAGGTGGACGGCAATTCACCCCTCCACTTT. It yields the protein CASSYIGRQVDGNSPLHF.

This clonotype was observed many times. This chain uses TRBV20-1 with TRBJ2-7; D uncertain. Per the germline V gene, CDR1 is DFQATT and CDR2 is SNEGSKA (reference sequence). Trimming left V 3 bases short and J 3 bases short, with 12 bases between. The CDR3 consists of 13 residues. In nucleotides, the CDR3 is TGCAGTGCTAGCACGACGAGGAACTACGAGCAGTACTTC. The encoded protein is CSASTTRNYEQYF.

This chain connects TRBV10-1 to TRBJ2-3, with D unresolved. Germline CDR1 and CDR2: WNHNN and SYGVQD (reference sequence). Trimming cost V 2 bases and J 1 base, with 10 bases left between them. The CDR3 spans 15 residues. Here the CDR3 reads CASSEPGRGTDTQYF. Here the CDR3 DNA reads TGCGCCAGCAGTGAGCCCGGGCGCGGCACAGATACGCAGTATTTT.

The table lists this clonotype with many counts. The V gene is TRBV20-1, the J gene TRBJ1-2; D unresolved. The germline CDR1 and CDR2 sequences are DFQATT and SNEGSKA (reference sequence). There are 14 residues in the CDR3. The V end was cut by 1 base, the J end by 2 bases, with 11 bases between. The CDR3 sequence is CSARGRGQNYGYTF. DNA of the CDR3: TGCAGTGCTAGAGGCAGAGGGCAGAACTATGGCTACACCTTC.

The chain employs TRBV28 and TRBJ1-5; D is ambiguous. Germline V lookup: CDR1 MDHEN, CDR2 SYDVKM. CDR3 length equals 15 residues. The ends were cut back, 5 bases at V and 0 bases at J, with 11 bases in the middle. CDR3 region: CASSPPDYSNQPQHF. CDR3 DNA: TGTGCCAGCAGTCCCCCCGATTATAGCAATCAGCCCCAGCATTTT.

This clonotype was observed a few times. This chain uses TRBV18 with TRBJ2-5; TRBD1 matches at 10 bases. This CDR3 has 13 amino acids. V lost 6 bases and J lost 5; bases outside the gene matches: 3. Germline CDR1 KGHSH, CDR2 LQKENI. The CDR3 region is CASSDRGRETQYF. CDR3 DNA: TGTGCCAGCTCCGACAGGGGGCGTGAGACCCAGTACTTC.

The V and J genes are TRBV20-1 and TRBJ2-7, with D unresolved. There are 14 residues in the CDR3. The V gene's germline CDR1 is DFQATT and CDR2 SNEGSKA (reference sequence). Trimming pared 2 bases from V and 4 bases from J, leaving 15 bases between. CDR3 in DNA: TGCAGTGCTAGACCAAATAAGAAGTGGTACGAGCAGTACTTC. Translated: CSARPNKKWYEQYF.

This clonotype has just a few counts. This rearrangement joins TRBV11-2 to TRBJ1-2; TRBD1 is a possible D gene (5 bases). CDR3 length: 14 amino acids. V was trimmed by 5 bases and J by 4 bases, leaving 14 bases between them. Germline V gene lookup returns CDR1 SGHAT and CDR2 FQNNGV. CDR3: CASSPGAGGYGYTF. CDR3 bases: TGTGCCAGCAGCCCTGGTGCGGGGGGCTATGGCTACACCTTC. Using reference TRBV11-2 and TRBJ1-2 for the parts outside the CDR3, the full variable domain is EAGVAQSPRYKIIEKRQSVAFWCNPISGHATLYWYQQILGQGPKLLIQFQNNGVVDDSQLPKDRFSAERLKGVDSTLKIQPAKLEDSAVYLCASSPGAGGYGYTFGSGTRLTVV.

CDR3 DNA: TGCAGTGCTAGGGCGGGACACCGTTACAATGAGCAGTTCTTC. Translation gives CSARAGHRYNEQFF. J is TRBJ2-1 and V is TRBV20-1; D might be TRBD1 or TRBD2, each matching 6 bases. Trimming removed 3 bases at V and 4 bases at J, with 13 bases between. The CDR3 has 14 residues. The germline gives CDR1 DFQATT, CDR2 SNEGSKA (reference sequence).

This clonotype was detected a few times. V gene TRBV2 combines with J gene TRBJ2-7; D gene uncertain. Germline V CDR1 and CDR2: SNHLY, FYNNEI. The CDR3 runs to 14 residues. Between the trimmed V and J ends, which lost 2 bases and 7 bases, there was a span of 15 bases. CDR3 sequence: CASSELEVHKEQYF. The DNA of the CDR3 is TGTGCCAGCAGTGAACTTGAGGTCCACAAGGAGCAGTACTTC.

The rearrangement uses TRBV27 and TRBJ1-2; the match to TRBD1 covers 10 bases. V lost 5 bases and J lost 4; bases outside the gene matches: 10. Germline CDR1 and CDR2: MNHEY and SMNVEV (reference sequence). CDR3 length: 16 residues. The CDR3 DNA reads as TGTGCCAGCAGTCCCCTCCCGGGACAGGGGATCTATGGCTACACCTTC. It encodes CASSPLPGQGIYGYTF.

This clonotype was seen a few times. This rearrangement joins TRBV4-3 to TRBJ2-3; 7 bases match TRBD2. The CDR3 sequence is 17 residues long. After removal of 5 bases from V and 2 bases from J, the junction contained 13 bases not matched to a gene. CDR1 is LGHNA and CDR2 is YSLEER in the germline V gene. CDR3 DNA: TGCGCCAGCAGCATTGACAGACTAGCTTTTAACACAGATACGCAGTATTTT. As protein: CASSIDRLAFNTDTQYF.

This clonotype has a count of ten or more. The V call is TRBV5-1, the J call TRBJ2-7, with unresolved D. This CDR3 has 10 residues. The germline V gene has CDR1 SGHRS and CDR2 YFSETQ. Trimming removed 4 bases from V and 4 bases from J, with 3 bases in between. CDR3 loop: CASSVYEQYF. CDR3 nucleotides: TGCGCCAGCAGCGTTTACGAGCAGTACTTC. Using reference TRBV5-1 and TRBJ2-7 for the parts outside the CDR3, the full variable domain is KAGVTQTPRYLIKTRGQQVTLSCSPISGHRSVSWYQQTPGQGLQFLFEYFSETQRNKGNFPGRFSGRQFSNSRSEMNVSTLELGDSALYLCASSVYEQYFGPGTRLTVT.

This clonotype has a handful of counts. The rearrangement links TRBV12-3 or TRBV12-4 to TRBJ1-1; D might be TRBD1 (5 bases). The CDR3 totals 13 residues. V gave up 5 bases and J gave up 1 base, with 8 bases separating them. In DNA form, the CDR3 reads TGTGCCAGCAGTGGACAATCGAACACTGAAGCTTTCTTT. Protein sequence: CASSGQSNTEAFF.

J is TRBJ1-4 and V is TRBV5-1, with D hard to call. CDR3 length: 14 residues. Per germline, CDR1 SGHRS and CDR2 YFSETQ. With 0 bases removed from V and 7 bases from J, the gap between germline ends came to 10 bases. The CDR3 here is CASSLAQTSEKLFF. As DNA, the CDR3 is TGCGCCAGCAGCTTGGCACAGACTTCTGAAAAACTGTTTTTT.

The chain has TRBV7-2 and TRBJ2-2; weak D call: TRBD2 (5 bases). V gave up 7 bases and J gave up 5 bases, with 11 bases separating them. This CDR3 region has 13 residues. The germline gives CDR1 SGHTA, CDR2 FQGNSA. The CDR3: CASIGGLTGELFF. The DNA for the CDR3 is TGTGCCAGCATTGGCGGGTTGACCGGGGAGCTGTTTTTT. The full variable domain, in which reference TRBV7-2 and TRBJ2-2 provide the parts outside the CDR3, is GAGVSQSPSNKVTEKGKDVELRCDPISGHTALYWYRQSLGQGLEFLIYFQGNSAPDKSGLPSDRFSAERTGGSVSTLTIQRTQQEDSAVYLCASIGGLTGELFFGEGSRLTVL.

The V call is TRBV28, the J call TRBJ2-7, with TRBD1 matching over 8 bases. CDR3 size: 16 residues. Germline trimming cut 5 bases from V and 1 base from J; bases unmatched to any gene: 10. CDR1 and CDR2 (germline): MDHEN, SYDVKM. CDR3 nucleotides: TGTGCCAGCAGTCCTCTAGGACAGGGTCCATCCTACGAGCAGTACTTC. This gives the protein CASSPLGQGPSYEQYF.

The chain links TRBV30 to TRBJ1-2, with 7 bases fitting TRBD1. There are 14 residues in the CDR3. With 1 base clipped from V and 7 bases from J, the junction kept 9 bases outside the gene matches. Germline loops: CDR1 GTSNPN, CDR2 SVGIG (reference sequence). CDR3 DNA sequence: TGTGCCTGGAGTGCAATCGACAGGGCGGGTGGCTACACCTTC. It specifies CAWSAIDRAGGYTF.

This chain connects TRBV5-1 to TRBJ2-1; D not resolved. The germline V and J ends were trimmed by 1 base and 2 bases, with 10 bases remaining between them. CDR3 length equals 15 residues. From germline, CDR1 is SGHRS and CDR2 YFSETQ. The CDR3 region has the DNA TGCGCCAGCAGCTTGCAAGACTCTGCCTACAATGAGCAGTTCTTC. Amino acid sequence: CASSLQDSAYNEQFF. The full variable domain, in which reference TRBV5-1 and TRBJ2-1 provide the parts outside the CDR3, is KAGVTQTPRYLIKTRGQQVTLSCSPISGHRSVSWYQQTPGQGLQFLFEYFSETQRNKGNFPGRFSGRQFSNSRSEMNVSTLELGDSALYLCASSLQDSAYNEQFFGPGTRLTVL.

Here the CDR3 DNA reads TGTGCCAGCAGTGTGTGGGAGGGCGGCCAAGAGACCCAGTACTTC. Translation gives CASSVWEGGQETQYF. This rearrangement joins TRBV28 to TRBJ2-5; 7 bases agree with TRBD2. The CDR3 totals 15 residues. Germline V gene lookup returns CDR1 MDHEN and CDR2 SYDVKM. The trim removed 5 bases at V and 1 base at J, leaving 7 bases unmatched.

The chain combines TRBV29-1 with TRBJ2-4; no clear D. The CDR3 has 14 amino acids. Trimming left V 0 bases short and J 0 bases short, with 6 bases between. Germline V gene data show CDR1 as SQVTM and CDR2 as ANQGSEA. The CDR3 spells CSVEDLLAKNIQYF. The CDR3 bases are TGCAGCGTTGAAGATTTATTAGCCAAAAACATTCAGTACTTC.

This clonotype was seen many times. The chain links TRBV7-8 to TRBJ2-1, with D possibly TRBD2 on 6 matching bases. This CDR3 comprises 16 residues. Between the trimmed V and J ends, which lost 1 base and 2 bases, there was a span of 12 bases. Germline V lookup: CDR1 SGHVS, CDR2 FQNEAQ. The CDR3 reads CASSLEGWGAYNEQFF. CDR3 bases: TGTGCCAGCAGCTTAGAAGGGTGGGGGGCCTACAATGAGCAGTTCTTC.

V and J are TRBV7-6 and TRBJ2-2, with 7 bases that match TRBD2. The CDR3 is made up of 15 amino acids. Germline assignment: CDR1 SGHVS and CDR2 FNYEAQ. Trimming took 6 bases from V and 5 from J; bases not matched to a gene: 9. The CDR3 loop is CASRMLAEKTGELFF. The CDR3 nucleotides read TGTGCCAGCAGAATGCTAGCGGAAAAGACCGGGGAGCTGTTTTTT.

The chain recombines TRBV18 with TRBJ2-7; D may be TRBD1 (6 bases). Trimming removed 3 bases from V and 1 base from J, with 16 bases in between. There are 16 residues in the CDR3. Germline V gene sequence: CDR1 KGHSH, CDR2 LQKENI. For the CDR3, the DNA is TGTGCCAGCTCACCCCCGGACAGTTTCCCTTCCTACGAGCAGTACTTC. This encodes CASSPPDSFPSYEQYF.